The 10 T cell receptor beta chains below were found in one sample sequenced in a study of blood T cell repertoires in COVID-19. TCRdb's copy holds only in-frame clones and misses some; the assay was immunoSEQ multiplex PCR. Seen here are 280,000 or so clones, roughly 90% observed once, and the top ten hold less than 3%. Sequenced: PBMCs or T cells enriched from blood (not recorded which). Receptors were obtained from a woman aged 50 to 60 who had been exposed to COVID-19.

The chain links TRBV11-2 to TRBJ1-4, with TRBD1 matching over 8 bases. V dropped 6 bases and J dropped 2; count of bases not matched to a gene: 5. This CDR3 region has 15 residues. Germline lookup yields CDR1 SGHAT and CDR2 FQNNGV. Written as DNA, the CDR3 is TGTGCCAGCAGTTCAACAGGGGGTACTAATGAAAAACTGTTTTTT. Translated, it gives CASSSTGGTNEKLFF.

V usage is TRBV7-2 and J usage is TRBJ1-4; tentative D call: TRBD1 (6 bases). CDR1 is SGHTA, CDR2 FQGNSA, per germline. This CDR3 region has 17 residues. With 1 base removed from V and 3 bases from J, the gap between germline ends came to 15 bases. The CDR3 DNA is TGTGCCAGCAGCTTAGGGGACGGGGGGCGCGCTAATGAAAAACTGTTTTTT. It translates to CASSLGDGGRANEKLFF.

This sequence joins TRBV3-1 (or the pseudogene TRBV3-2) and TRBJ1-2; tentative D call: TRBD1 (6 bases). Germline CDR1 LGHDT, CDR2 YNNKEL (reference sequence). V dropped 0 bases and J dropped 4 bases, with 12 bases sitting between them. CDR3 length: 15 amino acids. Here the CDR3 reads CASSQDVQGSYGYTF. CDR3 in DNA: TGTGCCAGCAGCCAAGATGTCCAGGGGAGCTATGGCTACACCTTC.

The chain is built from TRBV27 and TRBJ2-3, with D possibly matching TRBD2 (6 bases). Trimming removed 5 bases at V and 4 bases at J, with 37 bases between. The CDR3 loop spans 22 amino acids. Germline CDR1 and CDR2: MNHEY and SMNVEV (reference sequence). CDR3: CASSPYPAGTQRRVGKSDTQYF. Here the CDR3 DNA reads TGTGCCAGCAGTCCATACCCCGCCGGGACCCAAAGGAGGGTCGGGAAGTCAGATACGCAGTATTTT.

V gene TRBV7-9 combines with J gene TRBJ2-2; 10 nucleotides match TRBD2. This CDR3 has 17 amino acids. Trimming at V came to 1 base and at J to 1 base, leaving 3 bases not matched to a gene. CDR1 is SEHNR, CDR2 FQNEAQ, per germline (reference sequence). This CDR3 reads CASSLGLAGMNTGELFF. The CDR3 nucleotides are TGTGCCAGCAGCTTAGGACTAGCGGGTATGAACACCGGGGAGCTGTTTTTT.

The rearrangement joins TRBV28 to TRBJ1-5, with D perhaps TRBD1 (6 bases). The CDR3 loop spans 15 amino acids. V shed 2 bases and J shed 7 bases, with 15 bases lying between them. Germline CDR1 MDHEN, CDR2 SYDVKM. The CDR3 reads CASSLGQPEAQPQHF. The CDR3 DNA is TGTGCCAGCAGTTTAGGACAGCCTGAGGCCCAGCCCCAGCATTTT.

The genes are TRBV6-5 and TRBJ1-2; 7 nucleotides match TRBD1. Germline CDR1 MNHEY, CDR2 SVGAGI. The CDR3 has 14 amino acids. Trimming cost V 5 bases and J 3 bases; bases outside gene matches: 6. This CDR3 is CASSHRDSDYGYTF. CDR3 coding DNA: TGTGCCAGCAGTCACCGGGACAGCGACTATGGCTACACCTTC.

The chain has TRBV19 and TRBJ2-7; the D gene is possibly TRBD2 (5 bases). The V gene's germline CDR1 is LNHDA and CDR2 SQIVND (reference sequence). V dropped 8 bases and J dropped 2 bases, with 13 bases sitting between them. The CDR3 has 13 amino acids. Written as DNA, the CDR3 is TGTGCCAGTGGCACCGGGAAAACCTACGAGCAGTACTTC. Its protein is CASGTGKTYEQYF.

J is TRBJ1-2 and V is TRBV30; D is uncertain. Germline V gene data show CDR1 as GTSNPN and CDR2 as SVGIG (reference sequence). Between the trimmed V and J ends, which lost 2 bases and 4 bases, there was a span of 8 bases. CDR3 length: 12 amino acids. This CDR3 is CAWSHGSYGYTF. CDR3 nucleotides: TGTGCCTGGAGTCACGGTTCCTATGGCTACACCTTC. The full variable domain, with the rest looked up from reference TRBV30 and TRBJ1-2, is SQTIHQWPATLVQPVGSPLSLECTVEGTSNPNLYWYRQAAGRGLQLLFYSVGIGQISSEVPQNLSASRPQDRQFILSSKKLLLSDSGFYLCAWSHGSYGYTFGSGTRLTVV.

The V gene is TRBV5-1, the J gene TRBJ2-7; TRBD2 agrees at 15 bases. The CDR3 covers 16 residues. Germline lookup yields CDR1 SGHRS and CDR2 YFSETQ. V was clipped by 4 bases and J by 2 bases; unmatched bases: 4. The CDR3 bases are TGCGCCAGCAGCGTAGGGACTAGCGGGGGGACCTACGAGCAGTACTTC. This sequence encodes CASSVGTSGGTYEQYF.